The 16 T cell receptor beta chains in this list originate from one sample, sequenced in a study of vaccination and CD4 T cells after COVID-19. Time point specified: late sampling 161 to 241 days after vaccination in three convalescent patients. MiXCR, run by TCRdb on the PCR reads, gives a single entry per CDR3 protein. The sample includes 25,000 or so distinct CDR3 sequences, roughly 50% seen only once; the top ten take under 6.5%. The sample in question was CD4+ T cells from blood, obtained about 7 months after SARS-CoV-2 vaccination. The receptor source for this set is a human donor who had recovered from COVID-19.

In its sample, this clonotype was seen a few times. The chain links TRBV28 to TRBJ1-1, with D unresolved. V was cut by 7 bases and J by 5 bases, with 14 bases left in between. The germline V gene has CDR1 MDHEN and CDR2 SYDVKM. The CDR3 contains 13 residues. The CDR3 DNA follows: TGTGCCAGCATCGCGAGGGTCTGGACTGAAGCTTTCTTT. Translated, it gives CASIARVWTEAFF.

The chain has TRBV7-9 and TRBJ2-3; D is uncertain. Trimming left V 5 bases short and J 4 bases short, with 7 bases between. Germline assignment: CDR1 SEHNR and CDR2 FQNEAQ (reference sequence). The CDR3 is made up of 12 amino acids. CDR3 sequence: CASSPAADTQYF. The CDR3 bases are TGTGCCAGCAGCCCTGCGGCAGATACGCAGTATTTT. Complete variable domain (other parts from reference TRBV7-9 and TRBJ2-3): DTGVSQNPRHKITKRGQNVTFRCDPISEHNRLYWYRQTLGQGPEFLTYFQNEAQLEKSRLLSDRFSAERPKGSFSTLEIQRTEQGDSAMYLCASSPAADTQYFGPGTRLTVL.

The J gene is TRBJ2-7, the V gene TRBV6-1; possible D gene TRBD1, 6 bases. V was clipped by 4 bases and J by 6 bases, with 19 bases between them. This CDR3 spans 15 amino acids. CDR1 and CDR2 from the germline V gene are MNHNS and SASEGT. This CDR3 reads CASSVDRSYLREQYF. In DNA form, the CDR3 reads TGTGCCAGCAGTGTGGACAGATCCTACCTTCGCGAGCAGTACTTC.

V and J are TRBV4-1 and TRBJ2-1; 7 bases match TRBD1. The CDR3 sequence is 15 residues long. Per germline, CDR1 MGHRA and CDR2 YSYEKL. Trimming took 4 bases from V and 5 from J; bases not matched to a gene: 8. The CDR3 protein is CASSLHGTEHNEQFF. Here the CDR3 DNA reads TGCGCCAGCAGCCTCCATGGGACAGAGCACAATGAGCAGTTCTTC.

Only one count was recorded for this clonotype. This rearrangement joins TRBV7-8 to TRBJ1-2; no reliable D call. Germline V gene data show CDR1 as SGHVS and CDR2 as FQNEAQ. The CDR3 extends over 15 amino acids. Deletions cut 1 base from V and 2 bases from J, with 11 bases between. This CDR3 is CASSLGLRINYGYTF. The DNA of the CDR3 is TGTGCCAGCAGCTTAGGGTTGAGAATAAACTATGGCTACACCTTC.

The chain combines TRBV6-5 with TRBJ2-7, with D perhaps TRBD1 or TRBD2 (7 bases each). The V gene's germline CDR1 is MNHEY and CDR2 SVGAGI. The CDR3 extends over 14 amino acids. Trimming stripped 3 bases from V and 2 bases from J, with 11 bases between. The DNA of the CDR3 is TGTGCCAGCAGTTATCAGGGGGGGCCCTACGAGCAGTACTTC. Residues: CASSYQGGPYEQYF.

This rearrangement joins TRBV6-1 to TRBJ2-5; 11 nucleotides agree with TRBD2. J was trimmed by 1 base and V by 7 bases; bases with no gene match: 5. The CDR3 is 15 residues long. CDR1 and CDR2 (germline): MNHNS, SASEGT. The CDR3 coding sequence is TGTGCCAGCACCAATAGCGGGAGGGCCCAAGAGACCCAGTACTTC. This gives the protein CASTNSGRAQETQYF.

The chain employs TRBV6-1 and TRBJ2-1, with 10 bases lining up with TRBD2. Losses at the gene ends were 3 bases for V and 3 bases for J; bases not matched to a gene: 5. The CDR3 extends over 16 amino acids. CDR1 is MNHNS, CDR2 SASEGT, per germline. CDR3 DNA: TGTGCCAGCAGTGAGCAGGGACTAGCGATCTACAATGAGCAGTTCTTC. This sequence encodes CASSEQGLAIYNEQFF.

V is TRBV24-1 and J is TRBJ2-3; 9 positions match TRBD1. The V gene end was trimmed by 3 bases and the J gene end by 3 bases; junction bases not matched to a gene: 9. The CDR3 covers 17 residues. Germline lookup yields CDR1 KGHDR and CDR2 SFDVKD. CDR3 region: CATSDPTPGTGTDTQYF. CDR3 in DNA: TGTGCCACCAGTGATCCTACTCCCGGGACAGGGACAGATACGCAGTATTTT.

The chain is built from TRBV27 and TRBJ2-7, with D unclear. V dropped 2 bases and J dropped 0 bases, with 11 bases sitting between them. The CDR3 consists of 15 residues. Looked up from germline, CDR1 is MNHEY and CDR2 is SMNVEV (reference sequence). CDR3 region: CASSLRVLPSYEQYF. The CDR3 DNA sequence: TGTGCCAGCAGTTTACGGGTTTTACCCTCCTACGAGCAGTACTTC.

The chain has TRBV5-1 and TRBJ2-3, with 13 bases lining up with TRBD2. Germline V gene lookup returns CDR1 SGHRS and CDR2 YFSETQ. V lost 2 bases, J lost 6 bases, and 6 bases stayed unmatched. This CDR3 comprises 16 residues. CDR3 bases: TGCGCCAGCAGCTTTGGACTAGCGGGAGCGGCCGATACGCAGTATTTT. Protein: CASSFGLAGAADTQYF.

This sequence joins TRBV6-2 or TRBV6-3 and TRBJ2-7; 11 nucleotides align to TRBD2. V dropped 7 bases and J dropped 4; count of bases not matched to a gene: 6. Germline V gene sequence: CDR1 MNHEY, CDR2 SVGEGT. This CDR3 has 14 amino acids. The CDR3 sequence is CASTKTSGSYEQYF. The CDR3 DNA follows: TGTGCCAGCACTAAAACTAGCGGGAGTTACGAGCAGTACTTC.

The CDR3 DNA reads as TGTGCCAGCAGAACATGGAGTTTATTCGAGGCCGGGGAGCTGTTTTTT. Its translation: CASRTWSLFEAGELFF. The chain recombines TRBV6-1 with TRBJ2-2; D is unclear. The germline CDR1 and CDR2 sequences are MNHNS and SASEGT. V was clipped by 6 bases and J by 6 bases, with 20 bases between them. CDR3 length equals 16 residues.

The chain has TRBV10-2 and TRBJ1-1; D not resolved. V lost 8 bases and J lost 1, with 11 bases in between. The CDR3 contains 13 residues. Germline V gene lookup returns CDR1 WSHSY and CDR2 SAAADI. CDR3: CASHLHPNTEAFF. The CDR3 DNA reads TGCGCCAGCCATTTGCATCCGAACACTGAAGCTTTCTTT.

The chain is built from TRBV6-1 and TRBJ1-2, with TRBD1 matching over 10 bases. Germline CDR1 and CDR2: MNHNS and SASEGT. The length of the CDR3 is 14 residues. J was trimmed by 2 bases and V by 7 bases; bases with no gene match: 4. The chain's CDR3 is CASNQDRGNYGYTF. The CDR3 DNA sequence: TGTGCCAGCAACCAGGACAGGGGGAACTATGGCTACACCTTC.

The rearrangement joins TRBV7-9 to TRBJ2-7; 10 bases are shared with TRBD2. Germline V gives CDR1 SEHNR, CDR2 FQNEAQ (reference sequence). The CDR3 has 14 amino acids. V was pared by 5 bases and J by 2 bases, with 3 bases of the junction left unmatched. CDR3 region: CASSESGRAYEQYF. Written as DNA, the CDR3 is TGTGCCAGCAGCGAAAGCGGGAGGGCCTACGAGCAGTACTTC.